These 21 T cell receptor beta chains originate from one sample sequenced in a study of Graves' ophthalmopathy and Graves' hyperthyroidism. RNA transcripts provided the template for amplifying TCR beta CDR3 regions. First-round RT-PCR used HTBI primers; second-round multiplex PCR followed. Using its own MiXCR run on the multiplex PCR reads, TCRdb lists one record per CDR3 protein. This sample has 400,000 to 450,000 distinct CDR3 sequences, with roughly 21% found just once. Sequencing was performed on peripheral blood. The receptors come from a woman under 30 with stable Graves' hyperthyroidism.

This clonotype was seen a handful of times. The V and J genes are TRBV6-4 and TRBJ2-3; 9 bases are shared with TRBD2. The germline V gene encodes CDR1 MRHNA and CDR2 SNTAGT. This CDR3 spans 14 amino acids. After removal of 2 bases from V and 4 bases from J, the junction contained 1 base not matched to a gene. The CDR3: CASSDGGGADTQYF. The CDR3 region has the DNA TGTGCCAGCAGTGACGGCGGGGGGGCAGATACGCAGTATTTT.

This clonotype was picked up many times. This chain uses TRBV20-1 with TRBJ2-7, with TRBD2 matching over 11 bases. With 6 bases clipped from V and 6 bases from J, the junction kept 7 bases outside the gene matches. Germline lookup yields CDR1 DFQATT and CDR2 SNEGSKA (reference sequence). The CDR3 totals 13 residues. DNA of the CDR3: TGCAGTGCCACGGGACTAGCGGAAGTCGAGCAGTACTTC. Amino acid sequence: CSATGLAEVEQYF.

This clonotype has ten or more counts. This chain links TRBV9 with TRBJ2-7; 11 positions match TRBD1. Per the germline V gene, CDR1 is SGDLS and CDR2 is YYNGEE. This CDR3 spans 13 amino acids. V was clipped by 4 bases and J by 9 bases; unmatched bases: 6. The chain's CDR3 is CASSPGQGDGQYF. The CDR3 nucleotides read TGTGCCAGCAGCCCGGGACAGGGGGACGGGCAGTACTTC.

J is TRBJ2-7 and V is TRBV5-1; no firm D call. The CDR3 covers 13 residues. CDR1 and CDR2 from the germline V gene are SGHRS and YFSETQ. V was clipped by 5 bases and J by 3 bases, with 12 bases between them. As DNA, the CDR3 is TGCGCCAGCAGGGAAGGTATAGGCTACGAGCAGTACTTC. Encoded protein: CASREGIGYEQYF.

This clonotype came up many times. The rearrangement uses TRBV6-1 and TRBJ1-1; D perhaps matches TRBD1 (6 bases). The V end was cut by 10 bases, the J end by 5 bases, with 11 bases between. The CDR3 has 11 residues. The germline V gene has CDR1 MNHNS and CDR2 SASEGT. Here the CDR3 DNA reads TGTGCCATCCTACAGGGTACTGAAGCTTTCTTT. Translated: CAILQGTEAFF.

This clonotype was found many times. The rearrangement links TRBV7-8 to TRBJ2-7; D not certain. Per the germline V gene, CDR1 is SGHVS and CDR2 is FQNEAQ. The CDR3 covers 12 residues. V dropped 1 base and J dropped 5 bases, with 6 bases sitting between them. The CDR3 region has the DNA TGTGCCAGCAGCTTAGTACATGACGAGCAGTACTTC. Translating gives CASSLVHDEQYF.

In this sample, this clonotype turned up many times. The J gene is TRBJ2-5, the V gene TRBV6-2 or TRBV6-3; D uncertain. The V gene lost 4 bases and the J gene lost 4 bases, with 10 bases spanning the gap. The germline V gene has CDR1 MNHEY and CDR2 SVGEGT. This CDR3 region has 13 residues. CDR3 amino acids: CASSSSSVETQYF. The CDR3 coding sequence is TGTGCCAGCAGTTCCTCAAGCGTAGAGACCCAGTACTTC.

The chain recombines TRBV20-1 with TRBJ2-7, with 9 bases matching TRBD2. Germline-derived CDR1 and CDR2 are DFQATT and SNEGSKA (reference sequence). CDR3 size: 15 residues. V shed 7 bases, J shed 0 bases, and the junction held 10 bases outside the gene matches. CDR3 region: CSVLPNSGGSYEQYF. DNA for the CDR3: TGCAGTGTCCTCCCGAATAGCGGGGGCTCCTACGAGCAGTACTTC.

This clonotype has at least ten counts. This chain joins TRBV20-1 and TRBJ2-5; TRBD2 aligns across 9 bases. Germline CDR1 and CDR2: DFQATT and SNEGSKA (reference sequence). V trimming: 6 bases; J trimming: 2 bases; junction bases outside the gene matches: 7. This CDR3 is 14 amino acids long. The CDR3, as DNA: TGCAGTGCGAGACTAGCGGCCGGACAAGAGACCCAGTACTTC. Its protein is CSARLAAGQETQYF.

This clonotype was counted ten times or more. The CDR3 coding sequence is TGCAGTGCCCGAGGGGAAAGTAATGACTACGAGCAGTACTTC. Protein: CSARGESNDYEQYF. The chain recombines TRBV20-1 with TRBJ2-7; D may correspond to TRBD1 or TRBD2 (5 bases each). V was trimmed by 6 bases and J by 3 bases, leaving 18 bases between them. Germline V gene data show CDR1 as DFQATT and CDR2 as SNEGSKA (reference sequence). The CDR3 totals 14 residues.

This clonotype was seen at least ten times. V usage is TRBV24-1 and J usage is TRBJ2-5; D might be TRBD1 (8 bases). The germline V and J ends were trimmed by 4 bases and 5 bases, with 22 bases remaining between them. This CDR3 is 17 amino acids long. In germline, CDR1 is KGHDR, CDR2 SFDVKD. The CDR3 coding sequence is TGTGCCACCAGTGACCCGGGGGGTGCAGGGGGCCGGGAGACCCAGTACTTC. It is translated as CATSDPGGAGGRETQYF.

In DNA form, the CDR3 reads TGTGCCAGCAGCCAAGAAGGCCAGCCAAATACCTACGAGCAGTACTTC. Translated: CASSQEGQPNTYEQYF. The V and J genes are TRBV4-2 and TRBJ2-7; no clear D. CDR3 length: 16 amino acids. The V and J ends lost 0 bases and 2 bases respectively, with 14 bases between them. CDR1 and CDR2 from the germline V gene are LGHNA and YNFKEQ.

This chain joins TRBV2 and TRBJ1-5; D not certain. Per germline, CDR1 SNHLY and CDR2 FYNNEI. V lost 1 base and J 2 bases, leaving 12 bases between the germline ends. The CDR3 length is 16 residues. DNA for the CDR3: TGTGCCAGCAGTGAAGGTTATGGCGGACGCAATCAGCCCCAGCATTTT. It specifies CASSEGYGGRNQPQHF.

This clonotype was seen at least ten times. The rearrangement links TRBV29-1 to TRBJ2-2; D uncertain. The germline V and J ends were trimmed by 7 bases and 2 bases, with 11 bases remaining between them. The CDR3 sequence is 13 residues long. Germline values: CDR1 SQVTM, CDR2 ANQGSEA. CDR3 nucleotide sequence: TGCAGCGGTCCCTTTGGTAACACCGGGGAGCTGTTTTTT. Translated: CSGPFGNTGELFF.

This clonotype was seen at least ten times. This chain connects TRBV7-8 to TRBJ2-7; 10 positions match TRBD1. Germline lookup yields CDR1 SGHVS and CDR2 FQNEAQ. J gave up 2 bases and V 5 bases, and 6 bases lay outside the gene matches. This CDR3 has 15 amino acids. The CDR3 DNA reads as TGTGCCAGCAGCACCCGGGACAGGGGCCCCTACGAGCAGTACTTC. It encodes CASSTRDRGPYEQYF.

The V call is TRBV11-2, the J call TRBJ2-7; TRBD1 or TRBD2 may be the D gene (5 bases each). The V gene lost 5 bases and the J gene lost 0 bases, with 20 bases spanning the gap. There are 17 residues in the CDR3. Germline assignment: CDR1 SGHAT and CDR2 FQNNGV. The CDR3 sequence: CASSPLRDGQNSYEQYF. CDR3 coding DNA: TGTGCCAGCAGCCCCCTTCGGGACGGCCAAAACTCCTACGAGCAGTACTTC. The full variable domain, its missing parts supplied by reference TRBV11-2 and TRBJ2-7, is EAGVAQSPRYKIIEKRQSVAFWCNPISGHATLYWYQQILGQGPKLLIQFQNNGVVDDSQLPKDRFSAERLKGVDSTLKIQPAKLEDSAVYLCASSPLRDGQNSYEQYFGPGTRLTVT.

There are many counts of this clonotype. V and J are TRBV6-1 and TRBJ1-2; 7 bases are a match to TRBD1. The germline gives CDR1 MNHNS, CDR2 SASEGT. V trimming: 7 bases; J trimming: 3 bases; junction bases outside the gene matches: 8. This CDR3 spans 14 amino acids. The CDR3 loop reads CASNTQGGDYGYTF. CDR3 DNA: TGTGCCAGCAATACCCAGGGGGGGGACTATGGCTACACCTTC.

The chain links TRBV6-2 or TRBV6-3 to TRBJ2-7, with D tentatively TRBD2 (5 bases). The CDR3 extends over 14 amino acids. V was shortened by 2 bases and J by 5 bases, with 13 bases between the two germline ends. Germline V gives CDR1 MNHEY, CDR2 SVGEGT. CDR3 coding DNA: TGTGCCAGCAGTTACCGGACTGAGGCGGACGAGCAGTACTTC. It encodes CASSYRTEADEQYF.

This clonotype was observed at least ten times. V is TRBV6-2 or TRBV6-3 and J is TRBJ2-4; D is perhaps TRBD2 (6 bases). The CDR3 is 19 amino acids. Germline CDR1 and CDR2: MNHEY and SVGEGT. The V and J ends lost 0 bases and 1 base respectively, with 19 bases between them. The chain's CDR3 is CASSYSGRHVRLAKNIQYF. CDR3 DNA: TGTGCCAGCAGTTACTCTGGGAGGCATGTGAGATTGGCCAAAAACATTCAGTACTTC.

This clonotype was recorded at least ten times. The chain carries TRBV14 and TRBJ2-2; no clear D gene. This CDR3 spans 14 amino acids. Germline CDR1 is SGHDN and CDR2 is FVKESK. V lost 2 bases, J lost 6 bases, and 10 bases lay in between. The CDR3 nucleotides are TGTGCCAGCAGCCAAATGCTGGGCGCCGGGGAGCTGTTTTTT. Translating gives CASSQMLGAGELFF.

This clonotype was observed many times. DNA of the CDR3: TGCAGCGTGACCCTAGAGACCCAGTACTTC. Translating gives CSVTLETQYF. The V and J genes are TRBV29-1 and TRBJ2-5; D unclear. Deletions cut 6 bases from V and 4 bases from J, with 6 bases between. Germline V gene data show CDR1 as SQVTM and CDR2 as ANQGSEA. The CDR3 runs 10 residues.